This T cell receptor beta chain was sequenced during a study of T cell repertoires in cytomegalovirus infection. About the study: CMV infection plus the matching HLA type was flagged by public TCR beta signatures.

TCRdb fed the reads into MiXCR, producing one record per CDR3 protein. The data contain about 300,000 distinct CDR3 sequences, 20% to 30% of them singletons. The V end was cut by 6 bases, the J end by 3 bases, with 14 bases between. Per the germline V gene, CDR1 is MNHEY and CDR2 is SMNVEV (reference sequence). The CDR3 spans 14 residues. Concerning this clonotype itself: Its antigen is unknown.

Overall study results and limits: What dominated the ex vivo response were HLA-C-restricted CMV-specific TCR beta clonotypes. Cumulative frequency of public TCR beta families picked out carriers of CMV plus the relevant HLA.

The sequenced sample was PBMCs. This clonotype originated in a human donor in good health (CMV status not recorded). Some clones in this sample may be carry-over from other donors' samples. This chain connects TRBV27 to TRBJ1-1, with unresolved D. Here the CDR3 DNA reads TGTGCCAGCAGCTCCGCGGGGAGGTACACTGAAGCTTTCTTT. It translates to CASSSAGRYTEAFF.